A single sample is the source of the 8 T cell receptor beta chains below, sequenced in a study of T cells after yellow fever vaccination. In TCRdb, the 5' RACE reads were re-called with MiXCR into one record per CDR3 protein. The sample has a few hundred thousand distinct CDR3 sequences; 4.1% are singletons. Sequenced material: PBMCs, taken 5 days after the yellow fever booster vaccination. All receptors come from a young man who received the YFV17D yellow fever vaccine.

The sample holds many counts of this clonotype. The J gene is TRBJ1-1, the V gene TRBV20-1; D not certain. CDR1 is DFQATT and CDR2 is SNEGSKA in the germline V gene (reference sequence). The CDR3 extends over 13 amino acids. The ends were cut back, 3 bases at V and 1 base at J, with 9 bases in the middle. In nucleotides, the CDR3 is TGCAGTGCTAGCGGCAGATGGAACACTGAAGCTTTCTTT. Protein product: CSASGRWNTEAFF.

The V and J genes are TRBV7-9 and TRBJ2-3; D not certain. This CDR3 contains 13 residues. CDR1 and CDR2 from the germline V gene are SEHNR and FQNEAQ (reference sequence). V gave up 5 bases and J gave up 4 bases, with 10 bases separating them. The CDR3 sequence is CASSGYKSDTQYF. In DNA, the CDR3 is TGTGCCAGCAGCGGCTACAAATCAGATACGCAGTATTTT. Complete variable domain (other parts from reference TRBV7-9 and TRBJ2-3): DTGVSQNPRHKITKRGQNVTFRCDPISEHNRLYWYRQTLGQGPEFLTYFQNEAQLEKSRLLSDRFSAERPKGSFSTLEIQRTEQGDSAMYLCASSGYKSDTQYFGPGTRLTVL.

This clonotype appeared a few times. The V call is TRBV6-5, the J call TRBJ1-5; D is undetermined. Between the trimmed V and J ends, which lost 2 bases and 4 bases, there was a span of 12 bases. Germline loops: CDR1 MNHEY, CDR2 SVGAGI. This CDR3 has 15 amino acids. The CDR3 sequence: CASSYGPALNQPQHF. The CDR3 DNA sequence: TGTGCCAGCAGTTACGGCCCGGCCCTGAATCAGCCCCAGCATTTT.

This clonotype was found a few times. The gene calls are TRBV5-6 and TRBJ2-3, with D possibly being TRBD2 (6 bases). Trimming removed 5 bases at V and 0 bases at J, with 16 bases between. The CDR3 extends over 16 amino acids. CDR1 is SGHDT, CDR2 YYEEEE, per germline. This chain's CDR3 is CASSSPGTESTDTQYF. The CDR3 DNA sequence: TGTGCCAGCAGTTCCCCCGGGACTGAAAGCACAGATACGCAGTATTTT.

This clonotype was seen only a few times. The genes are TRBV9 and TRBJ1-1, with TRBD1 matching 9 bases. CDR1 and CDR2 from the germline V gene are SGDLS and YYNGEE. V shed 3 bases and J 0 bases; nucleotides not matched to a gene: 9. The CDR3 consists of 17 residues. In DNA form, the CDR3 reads TGTGCCAGCAGCGAACAGGGGGCCGGGGGCATGAACACTGAAGCTTTCTTT. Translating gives CASSEQGAGGMNTEAFF.

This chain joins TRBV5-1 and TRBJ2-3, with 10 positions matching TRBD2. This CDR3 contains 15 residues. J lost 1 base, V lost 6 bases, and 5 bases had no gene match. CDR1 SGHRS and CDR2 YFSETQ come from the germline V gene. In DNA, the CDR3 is TGCGCCAGCACCTCCCTAGCGGGGGGCACAGATACGCAGTATTTT. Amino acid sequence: CASTSLAGGTDTQYF.

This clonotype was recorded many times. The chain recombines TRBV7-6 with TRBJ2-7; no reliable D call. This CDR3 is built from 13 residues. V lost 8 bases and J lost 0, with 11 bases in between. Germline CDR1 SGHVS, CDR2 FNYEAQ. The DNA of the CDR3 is TGTGCCAGCGGAACTCTAAGCTCCTACGAGCAGTACTTC. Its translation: CASGTLSSYEQYF.

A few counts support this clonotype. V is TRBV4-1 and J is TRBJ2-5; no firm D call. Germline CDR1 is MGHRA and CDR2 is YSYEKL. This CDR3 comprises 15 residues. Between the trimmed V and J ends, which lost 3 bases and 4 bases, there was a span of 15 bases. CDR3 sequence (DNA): TGCGCCAGCAGCCAGCTACCGGTAACCTCAGAGACCCAGTACTTC. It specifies CASSQLPVTSETQYF.